Below are 9 T cell receptor beta chains sequenced from a single sample in a study of shared clonotypes between healthy human individuals. Produced via immunoSEQ multiplex PCR; TCRdb's table is partial and in-frame only. The sample has approximately 320,000 clones, about nine tenths seen once; the top ten hold 16%. Input material: memory CD8+ T cells sorted from blood. Subset of the sample: CD45RO+ cells pooled with CCR7-negative TemRA cells. These receptor sequences come from a man between 18 and 29 years old in good health.

The chain joins TRBV2 to TRBJ2-5; TRBD2 is a possible D gene (5 bases). Trimming took off 2 bases at V and 5 bases at J, with 9 bases between the two ends. Per germline, CDR1 SNHLY and CDR2 FYNNEI. This CDR3 comprises 13 residues. The CDR3 coding sequence is TGTGCCAGCAGTGAATTTGGGGAGGAGACCCAGTACTTC. It encodes CASSEFGEETQYF.

The chain couples TRBV7-9 to TRBJ2-5; maybe TRBD2 (6 bases). CDR1 is SEHNR and CDR2 is FQNEAQ in the germline V gene (reference sequence). This CDR3 has 15 residues. Trimming cost V 1 base and J 4 bases, with 13 bases left between them. CDR3: CASSLGWRDSETQYF. The CDR3 DNA is TGTGCCAGCAGCTTAGGATGGCGGGACTCAGAGACCCAGTACTTC.

On this clone: The likely explanation is a read error, given a far larger clone one base away. This chain links TRBV28 with TRBJ2-7, with D unresolved. The CDR3 runs 10 residues. Looked up from germline, CDR1 is MDHEN and CDR2 is SYDVKM. The CDR3 DNA is TGTGCCGGCAGTGACTACGAGCAGTACTTC. Translated, it gives CAGSDYEQYF.

The V gene is TRBV19, the J gene TRBJ1-1; D is unresolved. There are 17 residues in the CDR3. CDR1 and CDR2 from the germline V gene are LNHDA and SQIVND (reference sequence). V lost 2 bases and J 0 bases, leaving 16 bases between the germline ends. This CDR3 is CASSIPWESPLNTEAFF. CDR3 nucleotides: TGTGCCAGTAGTATACCGTGGGAGAGCCCATTGAACACTGAAGCTTTCTTT.

The V and J genes are TRBV28 and TRBJ1-4; D perhaps matches TRBD1 (5 bases). CDR3 length equals 14 residues. Between the trimmed V and J ends, which lost 5 bases and 8 bases, there was a span of 15 bases. The germline V gene encodes CDR1 MDHEN and CDR2 SYDVKM. CDR3 DNA: TGTGCCAGCAGTCCCGGGACCCCGGACGAAAAACTGTTTTTT. Protein: CASSPGTPDEKLFF.

This clone was detected only a few times. The chain uses TRBV4-1 and TRBJ2-7; D is ambiguous. Germline V gene data show CDR1 as MGHRA and CDR2 as YSYEKL. The CDR3 loop spans 14 amino acids. Trimming pared 8 bases from V and 0 bases from J, leaving 14 bases between. The CDR3 loop reads CASGVGGASYEQYF. DNA for the CDR3: TGCGCCAGCGGCGTAGGCGGAGCCTCCTACGAGCAGTACTTC.

This clone was seen a handful of times. The chain is built from TRBV7-9 and TRBJ2-1; D gene unclear. The germline V gene has CDR1 SEHNR and CDR2 FQNEAQ (reference sequence). CDR3 size: 14 residues. The V end was cut by 4 bases, the J end by 0 bases, with 7 bases between. CDR3 residues: CASSYGSSYNEQFF. The DNA of the CDR3 is TGTGCCAGCAGCTACGGCAGCTCCTACAATGAGCAGTTCTTC.

The chain joins TRBV6-5 to TRBJ2-3; D not certain. Germline CDR1 reads MNHEY; CDR2 reads SVGAGI. V was pared by 2 bases and J by 5 bases, with 8 bases between. This CDR3 has 13 amino acids. The CDR3 here is CASSYPEGDTQYF. DNA of the CDR3: TGTGCCAGCAGTTACCCCGAAGGAGATACGCAGTATTTT.

This clone was seen at least ten times. V usage is TRBV5-6 and J usage is TRBJ2-3; D remains ambiguous. The CDR3 runs to 15 residues. With 1 base removed from V and 3 bases from J, the gap between germline ends came to 12 bases. Germline values: CDR1 SGHDT, CDR2 YYEEEE. The CDR3 loop is CASSLMIGETDTQYF. The CDR3 coding sequence is TGTGCCAGCAGCTTGATGATAGGAGAGACAGATACGCAGTATTTT.